This TCR beta chain was sequenced in a study of blood T cell repertoires in COVID-19. In the study overall: Acute-phase and convalescent COVID-19 samples originated in the United States, Italy and Spain. T cells, B-cell-depleted T cells, or PBMCs supplied cDNA or gDNA.

Source study methods: Estimation of nucleated cell counts was performed using reference gene primer amplification. Generated by immunoSEQ multiplex PCR, the TCRdb table keeps only in-frame clones and is missing some. V and J calls and clone size are as listed in that table; D and trimming were resolved from the DNA. The table shows nearly 350,000 clones, with around 86% occurring only once. This clone has only a few counts. Additional DNA sequences in this sample encode the identical CDR3. Germline V gene lookup returns CDR1 SGHRS and CDR2 YFSETQ. The V and J ends lost 3 bases and 3 bases respectively, with 7 bases between them. This CDR3 is built from 12 residues.

The sequence was collected from a woman aged 50 to 65 with COVID-19, enrolled during active disease. The chain employs TRBV5-1 and TRBJ2-7; D is perhaps TRBD1 (6 bases). The sequenced sample was peripheral blood. The CDR3 loop is CASSSDSYEQYF. CDR3 DNA: TGCGCCAGCAGCTCGGACAGCTACGAGCAGTACTTC.